This is a list of T cell receptor beta chains from one sample in a study of identical twins. TCRdb used MiXCR to reprocess the 5' RACE reads, holding one entry per CDR3 protein. The sample consists of about 200,000 distinct CDR3 sequences, under 12% of them appearing once. Input material: memory T cells sorted from blood. Every receptor here comes from a man between 50 and 59 years old in good health. Both conserved end residues are part of each CDR3. The order of the fields is clone size, J gene, V gene, D gene, CDR3 protein, CDR3 DNA. The D gene is left open where the match is weak. Not every row has a clone size; where given, it reads once, few, many or a size class.

>few|TRBJ2-1|TRBV20-1|-
CSARRGTSYNEQFF
TGCAGTGCCCGGCGGGGTACCTCCTACAATGAGCAGTTCTTC
>few|TRBJ2-7|TRBV12-3/TRBV12-4|-
CASSLHNYEQYF
TGTGCCAGCAGTCTCCATAACTACGAGCAGTACTTC
>many|TRBJ1-5|TRBV27|-
CASSLSGGTVSNQPQHF
TGTGCCAGCAGTTTATCGGGGGGGACGGTCAGCAATCAGCCCCAGCATTTT
>many|TRBJ2-5|TRBV5-5|-
CASSSAWMIQETQYF
TGTGCCAGCAGCTCTGCCTGGATGATCCAAGAGACCCAGTACTTC
>-|TRBJ2-7|TRBV4-1|-
CASSQVPGLSSYEQYF
TGCGCCAGCAGCCAAGTACCGGGACTGAGCTCCTACGAGCAGTACTTC
>many|TRBJ2-1|TRBV20-1|-
CSAKRNEQFF
TGCAGTGCTAAGAGGAATGAGCAGTTCTTC
>many|TRBJ2-5|TRBV6-5|TRBD2
CASSSGGAGQETQYF
TGTGCCAGCAGTTCGGGAGGGGCAGGACAAGAGACCCAGTACTTC
>-|TRBJ2-2|TRBV15|-
CATSRDIAGPNTGELFF
TGTGCCACCAGCAGAGATATCGCAGGACCGAACACCGGGGAGCTGTTTTTT
>many|TRBJ2-7|TRBV3-1|TRBD2
CASSQGTSGISYEQYF
TGTGCCAGCAGCCAAGGGACTAGCGGAATCTCCTACGAGCAGTACTTC
>-|TRBJ2-5|TRBV29-1|TRBD2
CSVEVSSGASGYQETQYF
TGCAGCGTTGAAGTGTCTAGCGGGGCGAGTGGGTACCAAGAGACCCAGTACTTC
>-|TRBJ2-3|TRBV29-1|TRBD2
CSVPRGGTDTQYF
TGCAGCGTCCCCCGGGGGGGCACAGATACGCAGTATTTT
>many|TRBJ2-7|TRBV12-3/TRBV12-4|-
CASTRGDDSYEQYF
TGTGCCAGCACCCGAGGGGACGATTCCTACGAGCAGTACTTC
>many|TRBJ1-2|TRBV6-1|TRBD1
CASSRPPGGGYTF
TGTGCCAGCAGTCGACCCCCAGGGGGAGGCTACACCTTC
>-|TRBJ2-7|TRBV12-3/TRBV12-4|TRBD2
CASSMGGEQYF
TGTGCCAGCAGTATGGGGGGGGAGCAGTACTTC
>many|TRBJ2-2|TRBV5-1|TRBD1
CASRLGQSINTGELFF
TGCGCCAGCAGATTGGGACAGAGTATTAACACCGGGGAGCTGTTTTTT
>many|TRBJ2-7|TRBV6-1|-
CASSQAHPGFGLDYEQYF
TGTGCCAGCAGTCAGGCCCATCCCGGGTTTGGACTCGACTACGAGCAGTACTTC
>few|TRBJ2-5|TRBV4-3|-
CASSQVGRGVETQYF
TGCGCCAGCAGCCAGGTCGGGAGAGGGGTGGAGACCCAGTACTTC
>many|TRBJ2-1|TRBV20-1|TRBD2
CSARVGTSGRFYNEQFF
TGCAGTGCTAGAGTAGGGACTAGCGGGAGATTCTACAATGAGCAGTTCTTC
>-|TRBJ2-7|TRBV7-2|TRBD2
CASSLEVGRAYEQYF
TGTGCCAGCAGCTTAGAGGTCGGGAGGGCCTACGAGCAGTACTTC
>few|TRBJ2-1|TRBV20-1|-
CSARWQTLNNEQFF
TGCAGTGCTAGATGGCAGACACTAAACAATGAGCAGTTCTTC